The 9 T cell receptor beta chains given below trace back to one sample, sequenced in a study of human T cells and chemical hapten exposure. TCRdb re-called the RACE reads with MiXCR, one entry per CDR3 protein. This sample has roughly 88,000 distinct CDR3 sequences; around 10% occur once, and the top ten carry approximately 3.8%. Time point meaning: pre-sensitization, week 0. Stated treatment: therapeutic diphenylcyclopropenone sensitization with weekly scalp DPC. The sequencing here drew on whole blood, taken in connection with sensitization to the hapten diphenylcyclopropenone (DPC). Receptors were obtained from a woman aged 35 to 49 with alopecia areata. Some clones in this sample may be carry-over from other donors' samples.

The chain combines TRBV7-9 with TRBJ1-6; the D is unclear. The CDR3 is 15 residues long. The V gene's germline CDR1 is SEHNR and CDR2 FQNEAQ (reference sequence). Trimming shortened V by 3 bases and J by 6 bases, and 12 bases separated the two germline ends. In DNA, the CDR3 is TGTGCCAGCAGCTTTGGGCGGGCCGTTAATTCACCCCTCCACTTT. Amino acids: CASSFGRAVNSPLHF.

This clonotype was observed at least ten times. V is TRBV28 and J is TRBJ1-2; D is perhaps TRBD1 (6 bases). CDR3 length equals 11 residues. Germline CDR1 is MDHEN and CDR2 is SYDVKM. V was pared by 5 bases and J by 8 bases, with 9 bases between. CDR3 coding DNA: TGTGCCAGCAGTGTAGGGGGAGGCTACACCTTC. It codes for CASSVGGGYTF.

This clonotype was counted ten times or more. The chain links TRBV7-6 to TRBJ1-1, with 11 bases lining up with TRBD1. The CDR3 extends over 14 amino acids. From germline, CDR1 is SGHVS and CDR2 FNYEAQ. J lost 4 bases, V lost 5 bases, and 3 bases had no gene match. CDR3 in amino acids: CASSRGTGGTEAFF. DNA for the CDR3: TGTGCCAGCAGCAGGGGGACAGGGGGCACTGAAGCTTTCTTT.

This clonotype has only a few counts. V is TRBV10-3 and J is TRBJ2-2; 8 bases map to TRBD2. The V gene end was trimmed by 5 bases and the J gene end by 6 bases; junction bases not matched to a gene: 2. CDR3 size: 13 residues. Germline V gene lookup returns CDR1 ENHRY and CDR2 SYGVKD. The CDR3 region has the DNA TGTGCCATCAGTCGGGGGGGCTCCGGGGAGCTGTTTTTT. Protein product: CAISRGGSGELFF.

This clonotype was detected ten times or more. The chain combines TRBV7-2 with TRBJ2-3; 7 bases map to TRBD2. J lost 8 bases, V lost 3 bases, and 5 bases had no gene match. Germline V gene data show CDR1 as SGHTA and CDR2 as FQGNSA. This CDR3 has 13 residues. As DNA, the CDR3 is TGTGCCAGCAGCTTTCCCGAGCGGGGTACGCAGTATTTT. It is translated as CASSFPERGTQYF.

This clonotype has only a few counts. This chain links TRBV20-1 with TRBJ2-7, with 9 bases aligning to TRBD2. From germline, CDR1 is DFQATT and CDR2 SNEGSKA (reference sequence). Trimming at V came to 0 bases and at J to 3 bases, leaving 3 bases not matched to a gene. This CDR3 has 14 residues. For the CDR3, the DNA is TGCAGTGCTAGAGATGCTAGCGGGGTCTACGAGCAGTACTTC. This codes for CSARDASGVYEQYF.

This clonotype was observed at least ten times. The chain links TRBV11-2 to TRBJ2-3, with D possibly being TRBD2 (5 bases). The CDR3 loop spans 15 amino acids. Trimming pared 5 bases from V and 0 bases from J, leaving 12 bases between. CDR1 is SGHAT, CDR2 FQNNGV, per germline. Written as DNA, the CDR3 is TGTGCCAGCAGCCCACGGGGTCCCAGCACAGATACGCAGTATTTT. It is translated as CASSPRGPSTDTQYF.

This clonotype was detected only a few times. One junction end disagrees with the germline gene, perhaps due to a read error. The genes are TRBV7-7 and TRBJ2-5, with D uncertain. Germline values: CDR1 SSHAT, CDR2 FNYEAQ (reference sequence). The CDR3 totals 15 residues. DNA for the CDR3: TGTGCTAGCAGCTTATCGGGCGGAACTCAAGAGACCCAGTACTTC. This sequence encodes CASSLSGGTQETQYF.

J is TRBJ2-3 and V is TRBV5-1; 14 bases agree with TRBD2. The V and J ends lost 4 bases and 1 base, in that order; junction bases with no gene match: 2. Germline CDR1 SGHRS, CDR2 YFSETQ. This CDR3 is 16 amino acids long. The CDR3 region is CASSMGLAGGTDTQYF. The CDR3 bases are TGCGCCAGCAGCATGGGACTAGCGGGGGGCACAGATACGCAGTATTTT.